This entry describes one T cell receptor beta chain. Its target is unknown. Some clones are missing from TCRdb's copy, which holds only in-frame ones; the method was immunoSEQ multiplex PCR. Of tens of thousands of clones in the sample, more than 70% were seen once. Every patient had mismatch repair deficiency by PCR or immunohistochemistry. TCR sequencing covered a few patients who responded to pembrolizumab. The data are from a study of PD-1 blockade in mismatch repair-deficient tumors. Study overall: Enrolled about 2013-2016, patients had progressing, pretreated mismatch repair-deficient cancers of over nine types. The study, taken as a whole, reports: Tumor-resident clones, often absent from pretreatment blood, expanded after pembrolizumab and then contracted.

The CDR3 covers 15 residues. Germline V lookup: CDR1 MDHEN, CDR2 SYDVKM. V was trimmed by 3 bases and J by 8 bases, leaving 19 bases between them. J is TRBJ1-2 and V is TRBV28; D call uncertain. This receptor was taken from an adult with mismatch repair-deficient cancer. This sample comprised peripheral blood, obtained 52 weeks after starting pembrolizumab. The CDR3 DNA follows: TGTGCCAGCAGTTTTCCCAGGCCCGCCGTGCGGGGCTACACCTTC. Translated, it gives CASSFPRPAVRGYTF.